This section outlines one T cell receptor (beta chain) sequence together with its context. Produced via immunoSEQ multiplex PCR; TCRdb's table is partial and in-frame only. Among around 180,000 clones listed, 88% were seen once. Germline V gene sequence: CDR1 SGHKS, CDR2 YYEKEE (reference sequence). With 0 bases clipped from V and 5 bases from J, the junction kept 5 bases outside the gene matches. This CDR3 is built from 14 residues. This record belongs to a study of blood T cell repertoires in COVID-19. Study-level information: The United States, Italy and Spain were the sources of the acute and convalescent COVID-19 samples.

The chain uses TRBV5-5 and TRBJ2-7; TRBD1 matches at 7 bases. Input material: peripheral blood. This TCR derives from a man in his sixties with acute or convalescent COVID-19. The chain's CDR3 is CASSLASQGDEQYF. In DNA, the CDR3 is TGTGCCAGCAGCTTGGCCAGCCAGGGGGACGAGCAGTACTTC.